Detailed here is one TCR beta chain. The antigen remains undetermined. Trimming cost V 2 bases and J 7 bases, with 14 bases left between them. Germline V gene sequence: CDR1 LGHNA, CDR2 YNFKEQ. This CDR3 comprises 15 residues. The sample is drawn from a study of CD8 T cells in ankylosing spondylitis. General study results and limits: Significant enrichment of disease-linked clones was reported in matched ankylosing spondylitis synovial fluid. Seemingly distinctive of ankylosing spondylitis blood was a TCR beta motif formed by eight highly homologous variants. Clones that were linked to disease were CD8+ and were relatively rare in peripheral blood. Reactive arthritis synovial fluid and blood previously showed some of these motif variants.

Making the TCR beta libraries involved quantitative 5'-RACE with molecular barcodes. TCRdb recomputed calls from the 5' RACE reads with MiXCR, one row per CDR3 protein. The sample has more than 650,000 distinct CDR3 sequences, over 9.5% seen once. The TCR comes from a male donor with ankylosing spondylitis. The chain is built from TRBV4-2 and TRBJ1-4, with D tentatively TRBD1 (5 bases). Input material: blood, either unsorted or a sorted T cell fraction (not recorded which). The CDR3 nucleotides are TGTGCCAGCAGCCAAAAAGGTGAGGGGCTTGAAAAACTGTTTTTT. Encoded protein: CASSQKGEGLEKLFF.